This T cell receptor beta chain was observed in a study of response to subunit inactivated influenza vaccine. TCRdb reanalysed the RT-PCR reads using MiXCR and keeps one entry per CDR3 protein. Among about 700,000 distinct CDR3 sequences listed, roughly 13% were seen once. The CDR3 is made up of 17 amino acids. The J segment lost 5 bases and the V segment lost 1 base, leaving 9 bases of the junction unmatched. Germline lookup yields CDR1 KGHSH and CDR2 LQKENI. The TCR originated in a man over 45 who received an inactivated influenza vaccine. Source: PBMCs from blood, taken 14 days before vaccination. The rearrangement joins TRBV18 to TRBJ1-4, with TRBD1 matching 8 bases. CDR3 residues: CASSPLSSGQVNEKLFF. The CDR3 region has the DNA TGTGCCAGCTCACCACTCTCCTCGGGACAGGTGAATGAAAAACTGTTTTTT.